The subject of this entry is one T cell receptor beta chain. All donors with ophthalmopathy were recorded as having moderate-to-severe activity, CAS ≥3, NOSPECS ≥4 and a duration under 3 months. Fresh peripheral blood, over 9.5 ml, was the PBMC source. This specimen comes from a study of Graves' ophthalmopathy and Graves' hyperthyroidism. V lost 5 bases and J lost 5; bases outside the gene matches: 10. Germline lookup yields CDR1 SGHAT and CDR2 FQDESV (reference sequence). The CDR3 has 18 residues. Amplification of the TCR beta CDR3 regions used RNA transcripts (as template). RT-PCR was first run with HTBI primers, then multiplex PCR in a second round. TCRdb passed the multiplex PCR reads through MiXCR, listing each CDR3 protein once. The sample includes around 600,000 distinct CDR3 sequences, 35% to 50% of them seen just once.

The rearrangement links TRBV11-1 to TRBJ2-2; 14 positions agree with TRBD2. The TCR was taken from an adult man with Graves' ophthalmopathy. Sequenced sample: peripheral blood. The CDR3 reads CASSARTSGRTGTGELFF. The CDR3 bases are TGTGCCAGCAGCGCCCGGACTAGCGGGAGGACCGGGACCGGGGAGCTGTTTTTT. Full variable domain (outside the CDR3, taken from reference TRBV11-1 and TRBJ2-2): EAEVAQSPRYKITEKSQAVAFWCDPISGHATLYWYRQILGQGPELLVQFQDESVVDDSQLPKDRFSAERLKGVDSTLKIQPAELGDSAMYLCASSARTSGRTGTGELFFGEGSRLTVL.